This T cell receptor (beta chain) was recovered during a study of early T cells in non-severe SARS-CoV-2 infection. Study at large: Chains were unpaired, as sequencing was done on bulk RNA from unsorted whole blood.

Researchers attached unique molecular identifiers to individual cDNA molecules. TCRdb re-derived calls from the 5' RACE reads in MiXCR, one entry per CDR3 protein. Of tens of thousands of distinct CDR3 sequences in the sample, more than 4% are singletons; the top ten hold more than 5%. Study-level results: CD4 and private specificities were missed by VDJdb matching, which favored anti-spike CD8 responses.

This clonotype was seen at least ten times. Its target is not known. The sequenced sample consisted of whole blood. The clonotype was recovered from an adult who was a healthcare worker with PCR-confirmed SARS-CoV-2 infection or an uninfected control (not recorded which).

The CDR3 here is CASSFIVEDTQYF. The CDR3 DNA sequence: TGCGCCAGCAGTTTCATCGTCGAGGATACGCAGTATTTT. This rearrangement joins TRBV10-2 to TRBJ2-3; D unclear. Germline loops: CDR1 WSHSY, CDR2 SAAADI. V shed 5 bases and J shed 6 bases, with 12 bases lying between them. There are 13 residues in the CDR3.